Listed below are T cell receptor beta chains from one sample, sequenced in a study of patients and donors after allogeneic stem cell transplantation. Each CDR3 protein gets one entry after TCRdb re-called the RT-PCR reads with MiXCR. The sample comprises about a million distinct CDR3 sequences, roughly 18% of which are singletons, and roughly 6% rests with the top ten. What was sequenced was blood, either unsorted or a sorted T cell fraction (not recorded which). Receptors were obtained from a human donor who was either an allogeneic HSCT recipient or a stem cell or donor lymphocyte infusion donor (not recorded which). It is not recorded whose cells these are; they may come from a transplant donor. The CDR3 runs from the conserved cysteine through the conserved F or W. The order of the fields is CDR3 DNA, CDR3 protein, D gene, CDR3 length, J gene, V gene, clone size. The D gene is left open where the match is weak. The listing skips clone size in some rows; elsewhere it reads once, few, many or a size class.

CDR3 DNA: TGTGCCAGCACCTCAACAAACAGGGGCAACACCGGGGAGCTGTTTTTT; CDR3 protein: CASTSTNRGNTGELFF; D gene: TRBD1; CDR3 length: 16; J gene: TRBJ2-2; V gene: TRBV12-3/TRBV12-4; clone size: .
CDR3 DNA: TGTGCCACCAGTGATTTGGACACCTGGTACGAGCAGTACTTC; CDR3 protein: CATSDLDTWYEQYF; D gene: .; CDR3 length: 14; J gene: TRBJ2-7; V gene: TRBV24-1; clone size: many
CDR3 DNA: TGCGCCAGCAGCCAAGTCACGGGACCGATCTCTGGGGATGGCTACACCTTC; CDR3 protein: CASSQVTGPISGDGYTF; D gene: .; CDR3 length: 17; J gene: TRBJ1-2; V gene: TRBV4-1; clone size: .
CDR3 DNA: TGCGCCAGCAGCCAAGATATGGCCAGAACCACCGGGGAGCTGTTTTTT; CDR3 protein: CASSQDMARTTGELFF; D gene: .; CDR3 length: 16; J gene: TRBJ2-2; V gene: TRBV4-1; clone size: .
CDR3 DNA: TGTGCCAGCAGCTTGCCGGGAGGGATGAACACTGAAGCTTTCTTT; CDR3 protein: CASSLPGGMNTEAFF; D gene: .; CDR3 length: 15; J gene: TRBJ1-1; V gene: TRBV5-6; clone size: many
CDR3 DNA: TGCGCCAGCAGCCCAGACGGGACTAGCAGGGAGACCCAGTACTTC; CDR3 protein: CASSPDGTSRETQYF; D gene: TRBD2; CDR3 length: 15; J gene: TRBJ2-5; V gene: TRBV5-1; clone size: few
CDR3 DNA: TGTGCCAGCAGTGAAGTCTGGGGGGCAAGAACTGAAGCTTTCTTT; CDR3 protein: CASSEVWGARTEAFF; D gene: .; CDR3 length: 15; J gene: TRBJ1-1; V gene: TRBV6-1; clone size: .
CDR3 DNA: TGTGCCAGCAGCCACCTAAACACGGAGGGTTTTCCCTACGAGCAGTACTTC; CDR3 protein: CASSHLNTEGFPYEQYF; D gene: .; CDR3 length: 17; J gene: TRBJ2-7; V gene: TRBV7-6; clone size: .
CDR3 DNA: TGTGCCAGCAGCTCCGGCAAAACCCCAGATACGCAGTATTTT; CDR3 protein: CASSSGKTPDTQYF; D gene: .; CDR3 length: 14; J gene: TRBJ2-3; V gene: TRBV7-6; clone size: once
CDR3 DNA: TGCAGTGCTGGAAAAGCCCGGGACACCTTAGCCAAAAACATTCAGTACTTC; CDR3 protein: CSAGKARDTLAKNIQYF; D gene: .; CDR3 length: 17; J gene: TRBJ2-4; V gene: TRBV20-1; clone size: few
CDR3 DNA: TGTGCCAGCAGCTTAGGACAGGGCCGCGATGAGCAGTTCTTC; CDR3 protein: CASSLGQGRDEQFF; D gene: TRBD1; CDR3 length: 14; J gene: TRBJ2-1; V gene: TRBV7-3; clone size: few
CDR3 DNA: TGCAGTGCTAGTAGCGGGAGGGCCTGGGAGACCCAGTACTTC; CDR3 protein: CSASSGRAWETQYF; D gene: TRBD2; CDR3 length: 14; J gene: TRBJ2-5; V gene: TRBV20-1; clone size: .
CDR3 DNA: TGTGCCAGCAGACGATCCGGGACAGGGGTGGATCAGCCCCAGCATTTT; CDR3 protein: CASRRSGTGVDQPQHF; D gene: TRBD1; CDR3 length: 16; J gene: TRBJ1-5; V gene: TRBV12-3/TRBV12-4; clone size: many
CDR3 DNA: TGTGCCAGCAGCTTATCGACGGCGGCCGGCACTGAAGCTTTCTTT; CDR3 protein: CASSLSTAAGTEAFF; D gene: .; CDR3 length: 15; J gene: TRBJ1-1; V gene: TRBV11-3; clone size: .
CDR3 DNA: TGTGCCAGCAGTTACTCTGGACCGACAGCAGATACGCAGTATTTT; CDR3 protein: CASSYSGPTADTQYF; D gene: .; CDR3 length: 15; J gene: TRBJ2-3; V gene: TRBV6-2/TRBV6-3; clone size: .
CDR3 DNA: TGTGCCAGCACGATGGGGACAGCGAACGCCAACAATCAGCCCCAGCATTTT; CDR3 protein: CASTMGTANANNQPQHF; D gene: TRBD1; CDR3 length: 17; J gene: TRBJ1-5; V gene: TRBV12-3/TRBV12-4; clone size: .
CDR3 DNA: TGTGCCAGCAGCTCGGTGGGGGGGATCTCCTACGAGCAGTACTTC; CDR3 protein: CASSSVGGISYEQYF; D gene: TRBD2; CDR3 length: 15; J gene: TRBJ2-7; V gene: TRBV7-2; clone size: few
CDR3 DNA: TGTGCCAGCAGCCTATTGGGACTAGCGGGAGTTGAGCAGTTCTTC; CDR3 protein: CASSLLGLAGVEQFF; D gene: TRBD2; CDR3 length: 15; J gene: TRBJ2-1; V gene: TRBV7-8; clone size: few
CDR3 DNA: TGCAGCGTTCAACCCACCGGGACCACAGATACGCAGTATTTT; CDR3 protein: CSVQPTGTTDTQYF; D gene: .; CDR3 length: 14; J gene: TRBJ2-3; V gene: TRBV29-1; clone size: .
CDR3 DNA: TGTGCCTGGAGTTTTGGACGGATGGAAGAGACCCAGTACTTC; CDR3 protein: CAWSFGRMEETQYF; D gene: .; CDR3 length: 14; J gene: TRBJ2-5; V gene: TRBV30; clone size: .
CDR3 DNA: TGTGCCAGCAGTCCCTTGGACAGGGGATCTGGCTACACCTTC; CDR3 protein: CASSPLDRGSGYTF; D gene: TRBD1; CDR3 length: 14; J gene: TRBJ1-2; V gene: TRBV6-2/TRBV6-3; clone size: .
CDR3 DNA: TGTGCCAGCTCACCACCGGGACAGGCTAACTATGGCTACACCTTC; CDR3 protein: CASSPPGQANYGYTF; D gene: TRBD1; CDR3 length: 15; J gene: TRBJ1-2; V gene: TRBV18; clone size: few
CDR3 DNA: TGCAGTGCTAGAGATAGGACAGGGACCTACGAGCAGTACTTC; CDR3 protein: CSARDRTGTYEQYF; D gene: TRBD1; CDR3 length: 14; J gene: TRBJ2-7; V gene: TRBV20-1; clone size: .
CDR3 DNA: TGTGCCAGCAGCTTCCCGCCACCCGGACCCTACAATGAGCAGTTCTTC; CDR3 protein: CASSFPPPGPYNEQFF; D gene: .; CDR3 length: 16; J gene: TRBJ2-1; V gene: TRBV11-1; clone size: .
CDR3 DNA: TGTGCCAGTAGTACCGCTCCCGGACGGGGGAACACTGAAGCTTTCTTT; CDR3 protein: CASSTAPGRGNTEAFF; D gene: .; CDR3 length: 16; J gene: TRBJ1-1; V gene: TRBV19; clone size: once
CDR3 DNA: TGCAGTGCTAGCGACGGACACTCTAACTATGGCTACACCTTC; CDR3 protein: CSASDGHSNYGYTF; D gene: .; CDR3 length: 14; J gene: TRBJ1-2; V gene: TRBV20-1; clone size: .
CDR3 DNA: TGTGCCAGCAGTCCAGTTCCGGGACAGTATAATTCACCCCTCCACTTT; CDR3 protein: CASSPVPGQYNSPLHF; D gene: TRBD1; CDR3 length: 16; J gene: TRBJ1-6; V gene: TRBV12-3/TRBV12-4; clone size: few
CDR3 DNA: TGCGCCAGCAGCCCCCGACCTACAGGGAAGTTCACCGGGGAGCTGTTTTTT; CDR3 protein: CASSPRPTGKFTGELFF; D gene: .; CDR3 length: 17; J gene: TRBJ2-2; V gene: TRBV5-1; clone size: .
CDR3 DNA: TGCGCCAGCAGTATCAGCTATAGCAATCAGCCCCAGCATTTT; CDR3 protein: CASSISYSNQPQHF; D gene: .; CDR3 length: 14; J gene: TRBJ1-5; V gene: TRBV4-1; clone size: few
CDR3 DNA: TGTGCCAGCAGCTTAGGCCAAAGCGTTCGCGAGCAGTACTTC; CDR3 protein: CASSLGQSVREQYF; D gene: .; CDR3 length: 14; J gene: TRBJ2-7; V gene: TRBV7-9; clone size: few
CDR3 DNA: TGTGCCACCAGCAGAGAGGGCTCCCCTATCTACGAGCAGTACTTC; CDR3 protein: CATSREGSPIYEQYF; D gene: .; CDR3 length: 15; J gene: TRBJ2-7; V gene: TRBV15; clone size: few